Detailed here is one T cell receptor beta chain. The target antigen is unknown. This sample stems from a study of T cells and copy number aberrations in small-cell lung cancer. Overall study results and limits: Due to few samples, these findings require validation.

Germline CDR1 MDHEN, CDR2 SYDVKM. With 2 bases removed from V and 5 bases from J, the gap between germline ends came to 9 bases. The CDR3 is made up of 14 amino acids. Only in-frame clones appear in the TCRdb table, and some are missing; sequencing was by immunoSEQ multiplex PCR. The data contain 6,000 to 7,500 clones, about four fifths of them seen just once; the ten biggest clones take up about 4.9%. J is TRBJ2-2 and V is TRBV28; D unclear. The sequence was collected from a woman between 45 and 65 years old with small cell lung cancer. Sequencing input: normal tissue next to the tumor. This CDR3 reads CASSLGYSTGELFF. CDR3 bases: TGTGCCAGCAGTTTAGGATATAGTACCGGGGAGCTGTTTTTT.